The rows below give T cell receptor beta chains drawn from one sample of a study of shared clonotypes between healthy human individuals. Some clones are missing from TCRdb's copy, which holds only in-frame ones; the method was immunoSEQ multiplex PCR. The sample contains around 1.5 million clones, approximately 98% of which appear only once. Source material: naive CD4+ T cells sorted from blood. The receptor set was obtained from a man aged 30 to 45 in good health. Both conserved end residues are part of each CDR3. Each record gives: J gene, V gene, clone size, D gene, CDR3 DNA, CDR3 protein. A D gene is named only where the DNA matches it firmly. Only some rows state a clone size, as once, few, many or a class for expanded clones.

TRBJ1-5 TRBV12-5 . TRBD1 TGTGCTAGTGGTTTGTATCAGCTCGGGACAGGGGTTCCTCAGCCCCAGCATTTT CASGLYQLGTGVPQPQHF
TRBJ2-3 TRBV5-1 . . TGCGCCAGCAGCTTCGGGACCCAAGTGGGCACAGATACGCAGTATTTT CASSFGTQVGTDTQYF
TRBJ1-2 TRBV7-2 . . TGTGCCAGCAGCTTAGTTCCGGGAGACTATGGCTACACCTTC CASSLVPGDYGYTF
TRBJ1-5 TRBV7-9 few . TGTGCCAGCAGCTTCCCGACAGTTAATCAGCCCCAGCATTTT CASSFPTVNQPQHF
TRBJ2-2 TRBV5-1 . TRBD2 TGCGCCAGCAGCAGCGGGAACGGGGAGCTGTTTTTT CASSSGNGELFF
TRBJ2-3 TRBV7-2 . . TGTGCCAGCTCAACATTGACGCGCACGCAGTATTTT CASSTLTRTQYF
TRBJ1-5 TRBV6-6 . . TGTGCCAGCAGTTACTCTTCGGGGAGCAATCAGCCCCAGCATTTT CASSYSSGSNQPQHF
TRBJ2-5 TRBV11-3 . . TGTGCCAGCAGCTTCCTAGGGGGGGAGACCCAGTACTTC CASSFLGGETQYF
TRBJ2-3 TRBV5-6 . TRBD2 TGTGCCAGCAGGTCCTTAGGACTAGCGGAGAGGGAGACGCAGTATTTT CASRSLGLAERETQYF
TRBJ1-1 TRBV7-3 . . TGTGCCAGCAGCCCAGACGGACGAACAAACACTGAAGCTTTCTTT CASSPDGRTNTEAFF
TRBJ1-4 TRBV5-5 . TRBD1 TGTGCCAGCAGCCAAAACAGGGGACGAGGGGAAAAACTGTTTTTT CASSQNRGRGEKLFF
TRBJ1-5 TRBV19 once . TGTGCCAGTACGTACGGGGCTAATAGCAATCAGCCCCAGCATTTT CASTYGANSNQPQHF
TRBJ2-7 TRBV9 . TRBD2 TGTGCCAGCAGCGTAGCCGGGACTAGCGGTAACGAGCAGTACTTC CASSVAGTSGNEQYF
TRBJ1-1 TRBV5-4 . TRBD1 TGTGCCAGCAGCCCTGGACAGGGGGAAAAGGGCACTGAAGCTTTCTTT CASSPGQGEKGTEAFF
TRBJ2-5 TRBV7-6 . . TGTGCCAGCAGCTTAGCGCGGCAAGAGACCCAGTACTTC CASSLARQETQYF
TRBJ2-1 TRBV10-3 once . TGTGCCATCAGAAACAGCGATAACAATGAGCAGTTCTTC CAIRNSDNNEQFF
TRBJ2-5 TRBV5-1 . TRBD2 TGCGCCAGCAGCACCACTAGCGGGGCCCGGGAGACCCAGTACTTC CASSTTSGARETQYF
TRBJ2-1 TRBV11-2 . TRBD2 TGTGCCAGCAATCGGGGGAGGGCGTACAATGAGCAGTTCTTC CASNRGRAYNEQFF
TRBJ2-3 TRBV5-4 . . TGTGCCAGCAGCGGTGGATTTAGCACAGATACGCAGTATTTT CASSGGFSTDTQYF
TRBJ1-1 TRBV6-1 . . TGTGCCAGCAGTGCAGCTTCAAAACGGGGGACCACTGAAGCTTTCTTT CASSAASKRGTTEAFF
TRBJ2-1 TRBV19 . . TGTGCCAGTAGTGGCCTGGGGGAGTACAATGAGCAGTTCTTC CASSGLGEYNEQFF
TRBJ1-2 TRBV28 . . TGTGCCAGCAGTTTGAGAGAGTATGGCTACACCTTC CASSLREYGYTF
TRBJ2-1 TRBV6-1 once . TGTGCCAGCAGTCCCGAGTCGGAAACCAATGAGCAGTTCTTC CASSPESETNEQFF
TRBJ1-1 TRBV10-3 . . TGTGCCATCAGTGAGTCGAGGGGCCCGGGGGCGAACACTGAAGCTTTCTTT CAISESRGPGANTEAFF
TRBJ2-3 TRBV6-5 once . TGTGCCAGCAGTTACTCGAAGGGTCGGGATACGCAGTATTTT CASSYSKGRDTQYF
TRBJ2-7 TRBV11-2 . . TGTGCCAGCAGCTTAGAGGGGGAATCGGCGTACGAGCAGTACTTC CASSLEGESAYEQYF
TRBJ1-1 TRBV29-1 once . TGCAGCGTTGACTTGAGCACTGAAGCTTTCTTT CSVDLSTEAFF
TRBJ2-7 TRBV18 . . TGTGCCAGCTCAACGGATTCGGCCTACGAGCAGTACTTC CASSTDSAYEQYF
TRBJ1-2 TRBV6-5 . . TGTGCCAGCAGTTACCAGGTCGCGGGGAGCTATGGCTACACCTTC CASSYQVAGSYGYTF
TRBJ1-5 TRBV27 . . TGTGCCAGCAGTCCGTGGTCTTTGGGTAATCAGCCCCAGCATTTT CASSPWSLGNQPQHF
TRBJ2-7 TRBV28 . . TGTGCCAGTAGACACACGAGCTCCTACGAGCAGTACTTC CASRHTSSYEQYF
TRBJ2-7 TRBV5-5 . TRBD2 TGTGCCAGCAGCTTAGCGGGAAGTCGGTACGAGCAGTACTTC CASSLAGSRYEQYF
TRBJ2-7 TRBV15 . . TGTGCCACCAGCAGAGCAGGGGTCGGCTACGAGCAGTACTTC CATSRAGVGYEQYF
TRBJ2-7 TRBV7-2 . . TGTGCCAGCAGCTTAGCCGGCGGGACAACCTCCTACGAGCAGTACTTC CASSLAGGTTSYEQYF
TRBJ2-5 TRBV19 . . TGTGCCAGTAGTATATGGCAGGGACAAGAGACCCAGTACTTC CASSIWQGQETQYF
TRBJ1-5 TRBV28 . . TGTGCCAGCAGTGGTGGCAGCAATCAGCCCCAGCATTTT CASSGGSNQPQHF
TRBJ2-5 TRBV28 . . TGTGCCAGTAGCTGGAGTCCAGAAGAGACCCAGTACTTC CASSWSPEETQYF
TRBJ2-2 TRBV15 . . TGTGCCACCAGCAGAGATAGTCTAGCCGGGGAGCTGTTTTTT CATSRDSLAGELFF
TRBJ2-5 TRBV5-4 . TRBD2 TGTGCCAGCAGCAAAGGGACAGAAAGACTAGCGGGAGGTGAGACCCAGTACTTC CASSKGTERLAGGETQYF
TRBJ2-7 TRBV4-3 once . TGCGCCAGCAGCCAAGACGAACGTAACGGAGCCTACGAGCAGTACTTC CASSQDERNGAYEQYF
TRBJ2-7 TRBV27 . . TGTGCCAGCAGTTTACCGAACAGCTACGAGCAGTACTTC CASSLPNSYEQYF
TRBJ2-1 TRBV5-1 . TRBD1 TGCGCCAGCAGCGCTGGGACAGGTCATGGAGTATACAATGAGCAGTTCTTC CASSAGTGHGVYNEQFF
TRBJ2-1 TRBV4-1 . . TGCGCCAGCAGCCAAGCCACTAGTTTTAGTGAGCAGTTCTTC CASSQATSFSEQFF
TRBJ1-2 TRBV18 . TRBD1 TGTGCCAGCTCACCATTACAGGGGGCAGACCCCTATGGCTACACCTTC CASSPLQGADPYGYTF
TRBJ2-1 TRBV5-6 once . TGTGCCAGCAGCTTGGGTAGCGCCAATGAGCAGTTCTTC CASSLGSANEQFF
TRBJ1-1 TRBV6-1 . . TGTGCCAGCAGTGAAAAACTGAACACTGAAGCTTTCTTT CASSEKLNTEAFF
TRBJ2-4 TRBV6-5 . . TGTGCCAGCAGTTACAACAGGGTGGGCAAAAACATTCAGTACTTC CASSYNRVGKNIQYF
TRBJ2-1 TRBV7-9 . TRBD2 TGTGCCAGCAGCTCGGACAGGGCCGGACTAGCGGTCTACAATGAGCAGTTCTTC CASSSDRAGLAVYNEQFF
TRBJ1-1 TRBV20-1 . . TGCAGTGCGAGAGGGGGCACTGAAGCTTTCTTT CSARGGTEAFF
TRBJ1-1 TRBV5-5 . . TGTGCCAGCAGCCCCTTTAGTGGGCCGGCGACTGAAGCTTTCTTT CASSPFSGPATEAFF
TRBJ1-2 TRBV15 . . TGTGCCACCAGCAGAGCGCCAGGGGTTAACTATGGCTACACCTTC CATSRAPGVNYGYTF
TRBJ2-7 TRBV10-3 . TRBD1 TGTGCCATCAGTGAACTGCAGGGGGCTGGGGAGCAGTACTTC CAISELQGAGEQYF
TRBJ1-5 TRBV11-2 . TRBD1 TGTGCCAGCAGCTCCGGGACAGGGGGAGACAATCAGCCCCAGCATTTT CASSSGTGGDNQPQHF
TRBJ2-7 TRBV19 . . TGTGCCAGTAGTGCATCCCACCCAGGCGAGCAGTACTTC CASSASHPGEQYF
TRBJ2-2 TRBV4-1 . . TGCGCCAGCAGCCAATACGGGACATCTAACGGGGAGCTGTTTTTT CASSQYGTSNGELFF